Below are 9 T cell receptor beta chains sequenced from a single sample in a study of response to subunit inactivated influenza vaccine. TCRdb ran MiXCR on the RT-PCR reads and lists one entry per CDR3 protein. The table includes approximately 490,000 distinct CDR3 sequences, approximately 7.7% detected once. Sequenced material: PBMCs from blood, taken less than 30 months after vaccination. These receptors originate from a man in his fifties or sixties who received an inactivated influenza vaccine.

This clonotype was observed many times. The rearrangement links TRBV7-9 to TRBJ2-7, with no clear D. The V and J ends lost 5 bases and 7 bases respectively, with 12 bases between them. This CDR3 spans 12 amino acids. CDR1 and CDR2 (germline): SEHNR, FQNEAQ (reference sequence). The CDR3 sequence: CASSRVEGEQYF. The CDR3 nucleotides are TGTGCCAGCAGCAGGGTAGAAGGGGAGCAGTACTTC.

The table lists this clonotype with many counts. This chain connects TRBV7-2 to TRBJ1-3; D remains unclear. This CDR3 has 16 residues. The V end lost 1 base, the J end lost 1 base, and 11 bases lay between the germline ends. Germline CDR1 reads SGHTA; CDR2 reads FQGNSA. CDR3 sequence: CASSLVRLDSGNTIYF. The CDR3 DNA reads TGTGCCAGCAGCTTAGTTCGTCTGGATTCTGGAAACACCATATATTTT. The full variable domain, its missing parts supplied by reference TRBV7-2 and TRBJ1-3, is GAGVSQSPSNKVTEKGKDVELRCDPISGHTALYWYRQSLGQGLEFLIYFQGNSAPDKSGLPSDRFSAERTGGSVSTLTIQRTQQEDSAVYLCASSLVRLDSGNTIYFGEGSWLTVV.

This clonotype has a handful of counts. The DNA of the CDR3 is TGTGCCAGCTCAGGGACAAGGGCGTACGAGCAGTACTTC. Its translation is CASSGTRAYEQYF. The J gene is TRBJ2-7, the V gene TRBV18, with D tentatively TRBD1 (6 bases). The CDR3 consists of 13 residues. Trimming removed 5 bases from V and 4 bases from J, with 12 bases in between. The V gene's germline CDR1 is KGHSH and CDR2 LQKENI.

For the CDR3, the DNA is TGTGCCAGCAGCTTCTCAGACAATCAGCCCCAGCATTTT. This encodes CASSFSDNQPQHF. V gene TRBV5-5 combines with J gene TRBJ1-5; no clear D. CDR1 and CDR2 from the germline V gene are SGHKS and YYEKEE (reference sequence). CDR3 length: 13 amino acids. Trimming removed 2 bases from V and 3 bases from J, with 6 bases in between.

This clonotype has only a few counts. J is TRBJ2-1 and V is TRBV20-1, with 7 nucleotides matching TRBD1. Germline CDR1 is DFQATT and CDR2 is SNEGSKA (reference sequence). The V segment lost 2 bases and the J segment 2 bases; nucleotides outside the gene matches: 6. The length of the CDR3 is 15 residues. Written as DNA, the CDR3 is TGCAGTGCTAGAAAAACAGGGGTCCCCTACAATGAGCAGTTCTTC. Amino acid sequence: CSARKTGVPYNEQFF.

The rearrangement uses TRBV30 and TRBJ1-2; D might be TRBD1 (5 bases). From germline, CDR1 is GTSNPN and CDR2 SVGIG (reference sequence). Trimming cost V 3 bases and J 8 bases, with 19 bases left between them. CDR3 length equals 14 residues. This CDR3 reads CAWRGAGGLGGYTF. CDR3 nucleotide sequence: TGTGCCTGGAGAGGGGCAGGCGGCCTCGGGGGCTACACCTTC. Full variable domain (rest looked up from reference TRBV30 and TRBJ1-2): SQTIHQWPATLVQPVGSPLSLECTVEGTSNPNLYWYRQAAGRGLQLLFYSVGIGQISSEVPQNLSASRPQDRQFILSSKKLLLSDSGFYLCAWRGAGGLGGYTFGSGTRLTVV.

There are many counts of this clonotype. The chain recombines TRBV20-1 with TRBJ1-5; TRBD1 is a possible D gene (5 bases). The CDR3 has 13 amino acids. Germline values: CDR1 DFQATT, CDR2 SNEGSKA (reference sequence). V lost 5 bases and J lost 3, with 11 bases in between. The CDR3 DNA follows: TGCAGTGCTGGCCGGGACGTCAATCAGCCCCAGCATTTT. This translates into CSAGRDVNQPQHF.

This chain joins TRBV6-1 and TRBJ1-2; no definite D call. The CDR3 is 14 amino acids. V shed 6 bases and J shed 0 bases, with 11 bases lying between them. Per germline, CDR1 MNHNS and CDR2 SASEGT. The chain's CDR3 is CASRNQVANYGYTF. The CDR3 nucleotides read TGTGCCAGCAGAAATCAGGTAGCTAACTATGGCTACACCTTC.

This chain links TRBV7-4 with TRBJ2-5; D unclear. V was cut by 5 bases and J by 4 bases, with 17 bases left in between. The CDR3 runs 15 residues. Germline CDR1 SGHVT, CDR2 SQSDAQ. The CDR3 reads CASSTLLTPRETQYF. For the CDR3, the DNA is TGTGCCAGCAGCACTTTACTTACGCCGAGAGAGACCCAGTACTTC.